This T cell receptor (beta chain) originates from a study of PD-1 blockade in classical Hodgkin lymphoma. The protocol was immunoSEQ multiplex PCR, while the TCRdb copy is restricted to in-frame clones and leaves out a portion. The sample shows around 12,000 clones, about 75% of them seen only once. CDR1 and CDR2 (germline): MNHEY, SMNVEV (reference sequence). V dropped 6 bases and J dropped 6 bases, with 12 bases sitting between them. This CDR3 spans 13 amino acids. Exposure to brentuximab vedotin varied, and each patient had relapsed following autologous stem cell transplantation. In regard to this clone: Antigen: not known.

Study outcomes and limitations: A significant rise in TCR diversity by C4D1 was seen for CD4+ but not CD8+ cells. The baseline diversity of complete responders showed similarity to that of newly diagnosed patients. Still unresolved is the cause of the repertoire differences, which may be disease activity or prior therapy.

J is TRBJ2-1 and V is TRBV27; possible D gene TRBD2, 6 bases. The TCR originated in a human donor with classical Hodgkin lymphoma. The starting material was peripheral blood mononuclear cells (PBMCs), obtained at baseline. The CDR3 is CASRPSALNEQFF. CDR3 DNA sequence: TGTGCCAGCAGACCTAGCGCTCTCAATGAGCAGTTCTTC.